Listed below are T cell receptor beta chains from one sample, sequenced in a study of post-analysis software for immune sequencing data. TCRdb used MiXCR to reprocess the PCR reads, holding one entry per CDR3 protein. The table shows 750,000 to 900,000 distinct CDR3 sequences, with 46% occurring only once. Specimen: blood. These receptors originate from a girl between 5 and 17 years old with multiple sclerosis. Each CDR3 is given with its conserved first and last residue. The D gene is left open where the match is weak. Rows may omit the clone size; those that give it use once, few, many or a size class.

v_gene: TRBV15; j_gene: TRBJ2-5; abundance: -; d_gene: -; CDR3nt: TGTGCCACCAGCAGAGATCTAGGGTACGGGATATACCAAGAGACCCAGTACTTC; CDR3aa: CATSRDLGYGIYQETQYF
v_gene: TRBV7-6; j_gene: TRBJ2-1; abundance: -; d_gene: -; CDR3nt: TGTGCCAGCAGCCTTCGAGGTGGGCAGGGTGTGGGTTTGTACAATGAGCAGTTCTTC; CDR3aa: CASSLRGGQGVGLYNEQFF
v_gene: TRBV7-9; j_gene: TRBJ2-1; abundance: -; d_gene: -; CDR3nt: TGTGCCAGCAGCTTAGGAATAGCAGCAAGTAACAATGAGCAGTTCTTC; CDR3aa: CASSLGIAASNNEQFF
v_gene: TRBV29-1; j_gene: TRBJ2-3; abundance: -; d_gene: -; CDR3nt: TGCAGCGTTGAAGTCGGTACGCAGTATTTT; CDR3aa: CSVEVGTQYF
v_gene: TRBV29-1; j_gene: TRBJ2-5; abundance: -; d_gene: -; CDR3nt: TGCAGCGTTGAAGGTTTGACAGAGGGGACCCAGTACTTC; CDR3aa: CSVEGLTEGTQYF
v_gene: TRBV7-2; j_gene: TRBJ2-7; abundance: -; d_gene: -; CDR3nt: TGTGCCAGCAGCTTAGGTAGTAGCCCAAAACTCTACGAGCAGTACTTC; CDR3aa: CASSLGSSPKLYEQYF
v_gene: TRBV9; j_gene: TRBJ2-2; abundance: -; d_gene: -; CDR3nt: TGTGCCAGCAGCGGCCCTAACACCGGGGAGCTGTTTTTT; CDR3aa: CASSGPNTGELFF
v_gene: TRBV20-1; j_gene: TRBJ2-5; abundance: -; d_gene: -; CDR3nt: TGCAGTGCTAGTCCGGCAGGGCTGTCCCAAGAGACCCAGTACTTC; CDR3aa: CSASPAGLSQETQYF
v_gene: TRBV9; j_gene: TRBJ1-1; abundance: -; d_gene: -; CDR3nt: TGTGCCAGCAGCGCAGGGATGGGCACTGAAGCTTTCTTT; CDR3aa: CASSAGMGTEAFF
v_gene: TRBV12-3/TRBV12-4; j_gene: TRBJ1-2; abundance: -; d_gene: -; CDR3nt: TGTGCCAGCAGTTTTCTGGCAGGGAGCTATGGCTACACCTTC; CDR3aa: CASSFLAGSYGYTF
v_gene: TRBV7-8; j_gene: TRBJ2-3; abundance: few; d_gene: -; CDR3nt: TGTGCCAGCAGCTCCTCCCGGGACTGGAGCACAGATACGCAGTATTTT; CDR3aa: CASSSSRDWSTDTQYF
v_gene: TRBV29-1; j_gene: TRBJ2-7; abundance: -; d_gene: -; CDR3nt: TGCAGCGTTGATAGCCCCGGAGGCTACGAGCAGTACTTC; CDR3aa: CSVDSPGGYEQYF
v_gene: TRBV19; j_gene: TRBJ1-1; abundance: -; d_gene: -; CDR3nt: TGTGCCAGTTTCGGCATTGGTCGACGGACTGAAGCTTTCTTT; CDR3aa: CASFGIGRRTEAFF
v_gene: TRBV27; j_gene: TRBJ2-1; abundance: few; d_gene: -; CDR3nt: TGTGCCAGCAGTTTATCCGACTACAATGAGCAGTTCTTC; CDR3aa: CASSLSDYNEQFF
v_gene: TRBV12-3/TRBV12-4; j_gene: TRBJ2-3; abundance: many; d_gene: TRBD2; CDR3nt: TGTGCCAGCAGTTTAGGAACGGGAGGCGCAGATACGCAGTATTTT; CDR3aa: CASSLGTGGADTQYF
v_gene: TRBV12-3/TRBV12-4; j_gene: TRBJ1-1; abundance: -; d_gene: TRBD1; CDR3nt: TGTGCCAGCACCTCGGGACAGGGAGGCACTGAAGCTTTCTTT; CDR3aa: CASTSGQGGTEAFF
v_gene: TRBV5-6; j_gene: TRBJ1-5; abundance: once; d_gene: -; CDR3nt: TGTGCCAGCAGCTCCGGACAGTTTCAGCCCCAGCATTTT; CDR3aa: CASSSGQFQPQHF
v_gene: TRBV11-2; j_gene: TRBJ2-5; abundance: many; d_gene: -; CDR3nt: TGTGCCAGCAGTTTAACCTCGGAGACCCAGTACTTC; CDR3aa: CASSLTSETQYF
v_gene: TRBV7-2; j_gene: TRBJ2-7; abundance: -; d_gene: -; CDR3nt: TGTGCCAGCAGCTGGGGACCGGCGGACCACGAGCAGTACTTC; CDR3aa: CASSWGPADHEQYF
v_gene: TRBV5-5; j_gene: TRBJ1-2; abundance: -; d_gene: -; CDR3nt: TGTGCCAGCAGCCCACTCGGGCAGACGATCTATGGCTACACCTTC; CDR3aa: CASSPLGQTIYGYTF
v_gene: TRBV12-3/TRBV12-4; j_gene: TRBJ2-7; abundance: few; d_gene: -; CDR3nt: TGTGCCAGCAGTTTAGACGGCACCCCGGGACTGAACTACGAGCAGTACTTC; CDR3aa: CASSLDGTPGLNYEQYF
v_gene: TRBV7-2; j_gene: TRBJ2-7; abundance: few; d_gene: TRBD2; CDR3nt: TGTGCCAGCAGCCCTCTAGCGGGAGGGCCTGGGTACGAGCAGTACTTC; CDR3aa: CASSPLAGGPGYEQYF
v_gene: TRBV6-6; j_gene: TRBJ2-5; abundance: few; d_gene: -; CDR3nt: TGTGCCAGCACCAATGGGGTGTCAGAGACCCAGTACTTC; CDR3aa: CASTNGVSETQYF
v_gene: TRBV7-2; j_gene: TRBJ2-1; abundance: few; d_gene: -; CDR3nt: TGTGCCGCCAGGGAGGACAGATACAATGAGCAGTTCTTC; CDR3aa: CAAREDRYNEQFF
v_gene: TRBV7-2; j_gene: TRBJ1-6; abundance: -; d_gene: -; CDR3nt: TGTGCCAGCAGCCCCTCAGGGGAATATTCACCCCTCCACTTT; CDR3aa: CASSPSGEYSPLHF
v_gene: TRBV10-3; j_gene: TRBJ2-5; abundance: -; d_gene: -; CDR3nt: TGTGCCATCCGGGGGCGGGAGTCGGGGACCCAGTACTTC; CDR3aa: CAIRGRESGTQYF
v_gene: TRBV2; j_gene: TRBJ1-4; abundance: few; d_gene: TRBD1; CDR3nt: TGTGCCAGCAGTGAAGCAGCCAGGGGGGCTAATGAAAAACGGTTTTTT; CDR3aa: CASSEAARGANEKRFF